Listed below are T cell receptor beta chains from one sample, sequenced in a study of T-cell memory formation after mild COVID-19. TCRdb passed the 5' RACE reads through MiXCR, listing each CDR3 protein once. The profile covers about 430,000 distinct CDR3 sequences, with about a sixth appearing a single time and 20% to 25% taken by the ten largest. Sequenced sample: PBMCs or a T cell subset sorted from them (not recorded which). The source of these receptors is a man aged 18 to 30 who had mild COVID-19 (a few samples of this study predate the infection). Cell type and time point are not known. Both conserved end residues are part of each CDR3. A D gene is named only where the DNA matches it firmly. For some rows the clone size is stated as once, few or many, or as a class when expanded; others skip it.

d_call	clone_size	j_call	v_call	cdr3_aa	cdr3_nt
TRBD2	.	TRBJ2-1	TRBV24-1	CATSEPSGTSGNYNEQFF	TGTGCCACCAGTGAGCCCTCCGGGACTAGCGGGAATTACAATGAGCAGTTCTTC
.	few	TRBJ2-4	TRBV3-1	CASSPGLRDIQYF	TGTGCCAGCAGCCCCGGCTTACGGGACATTCAGTACTTC
TRBD2	few	TRBJ2-5	TRBV11-1	CASSPTTSGDQETQYF	TGTGCCAGCAGCCCCACGACTAGCGGGGACCAAGAGACCCAGTACTTC
.	.	TRBJ1-5	TRBV25-1	CASSGDGVGQPQHF	TGTGCCAGCAGTGGGGATGGGGTAGGTCAGCCCCAGCATTTT
TRBD1	few	TRBJ1-5	TRBV20-1	CSARSILGGPYSNQPQHF	TGCAGTGCTAGATCCATCTTAGGGGGCCCTTATAGCAATCAGCCCCAGCATTTT
.	.	TRBJ1-6	TRBV2	CASSEYNSPLHF	TGTGCCAGCAGTGAATATAATTCACCCCTCCACTTT
.	.	TRBJ2-1	TRBV29-1	CSAVQGTYNEQFF	TGCAGCGCAGTACAGGGAACCTACAATGAGCAGTTCTTC
.	few	TRBJ2-2	TRBV5-4	CASSYARETGELFF	TGTGCCAGCAGCTACGCCCGGGAAACCGGGGAGCTGTTTTTT
.	.	TRBJ1-2	TRBV20-1	CSATRTDNYGYTF	TGCAGTGCTACAAGGACAGATAACTATGGCTACACCTTC
.	.	TRBJ2-3	TRBV4-3	CASSQEWTTDTQYF	TGCGCCAGCAGCCAAGAGTGGACCACAGATACGCAGTATTTT
.	few	TRBJ1-5	TRBV4-1	CASSHSEGDIYQPQHF	TGCGCCAGCAGCCACTCCGAGGGGGACATTTATCAGCCCCAGCATTTT
.	.	TRBJ1-5	TRBV29-1	CSGQGGNQPQHF	TGCAGCGGCCAGGGCGGCAATCAGCCCCAGCATTTT
.	.	TRBJ1-2	TRBV7-2	CASSLERNYGYTF	TGTGCCAGCAGCTTAGAGAGAAACTATGGCTACACCTTC
.	.	TRBJ2-7	TRBV6-9	CATVKQSFYDEQYF	TGTGCCACCGTGAAACAGAGCTTCTATGACGAGCAGTACTTC
TRBD1	few	TRBJ1-3	TRBV29-1	CSVRTGASSGNTIYF	TGCAGCGTAAGGACAGGGGCGAGCTCTGGAAACACCATATATTTT
TRBD1	many	TRBJ2-5	TRBV5-1	CASSVDRGGKTQYF	TGCGCCAGCAGCGTCGACAGGGGTGGAAAGACCCAGTACTTC
.	.	TRBJ2-2	TRBV24-1	CATSDLRGTQNTGELFF	TGTGCCACCAGTGATTTGAGAGGGACACAGAACACCGGGGAGCTGTTTTTT
TRBD1	.	TRBJ1-2	TRBV28	CASSLGTGTRYTF	TGTGCCAGCAGTTTAGGGACAGGGACTCGCTACACCTTC
.	.	TRBJ2-2	TRBV3-1	CASSQDWSVGELFF	TGTGCCAGCAGCCAAGATTGGTCGGTCGGGGAGCTGTTTTTT
TRBD2	few	TRBJ2-1	TRBV7-2	CASRPGLAGALNEQFF	TGTGCCAGCAGACCGGGACTAGCGGGGGCCCTCAATGAGCAGTTCTTC
.	.	TRBJ2-7	TRBV7-2	CAILGGPYEQYF	TGTGCCATTCTGGGGGGACCCTACGAGCAGTACTTC
.	few	TRBJ2-2	TRBV12-3/TRBV12-4	CASSWVFANTGELFF	TGTGCCAGCAGTTGGGTTTTCGCGAACACCGGGGAGCTGTTTTTT
.	few	TRBJ2-5	TRBV4-3	CASSQDSGDFQETQYF	TGCGCCAGCAGCCAAGACTCCGGGGACTTCCAAGAGACCCAGTACTTC
.	.	TRBJ2-3	TRBV27	CASSPPGLSTDTQYF	TGTGCCAGCAGTCCACCGGGACTCTCGACAGATACGCAGTATTTT
.	few	TRBJ2-3	TRBV9	CASSIDSGPRTDTQYF	TGTGCCAGCAGCATAGACTCTGGGCCCCGCACAGATACGCAGTATTTT
TRBD1	.	TRBJ1-2	TRBV4-2	CASSRFDRENYGYTF	TGTGCCAGCAGCCGCTTTGACAGGGAAAACTATGGCTACACCTTC
TRBD2	.	TRBJ2-5	TRBV18	CASSPGTTRETQYF	TGTGCCAGCTCACCCGGGACTACCCGAGAGACCCAGTACTTC
TRBD2	few	TRBJ2-3	TRBV4-3	CASSQIGYGGATDTQYF	TGCGCCAGCAGCCAAATAGGTTACGGGGGGGCCACAGATACGCAGTATTTT
.	few	TRBJ1-1	TRBV21-1	CASLPRGRLKAFF	TGTGCCAGCCTCCCTCGGGGGCGCCTCAAGGCTTTCTTT
TRBD2	few	TRBJ2-7	TRBV6-6	CASTPGGNNYEQYF	TGTGCCAGCACTCCCGGGGGGAATAACTACGAGCAGTACTTC
.	few	TRBJ2-7	TRBV2	CASSVSRQSNGYEQYF	TGTGCCAGCAGTGTTTCCCGACAGTCTAATGGGTACGAGCAGTACTTC
.	few	TRBJ2-3	TRBV20-1	CSASLTLRAQNTNTQYF	TGCAGTGCTAGCTTAACCCTCCGGGCGCAAAACACAAATACGCAGTATTTT
.	.	TRBJ1-2	TRBV6-6	CASSYSYEGSGYTF	TGTGCCAGCAGTTACTCGTACGAGGGAAGCGGCTACACCTTC
.	.	TRBJ2-2	TRBV27	CASSLGWGGGLNTGELFF	TGTGCCAGCAGTTTGGGCTGGGGTGGGGGTTTAAACACCGGGGAGCTGTTTTTT
.	.	TRBJ2-1	TRBV4-3	CASSQVRLVELNEQFF	TGCGCCAGCAGCCAAGTGCGACTAGTTGAGTTGAATGAGCAGTTCTTC
TRBD1	few	TRBJ1-6	TRBV12-3/TRBV12-4	CASNLNRGSYNSPLHF	TGTGCCAGCAACTTAAACAGGGGGTCCTATAATTCACCCCTCCACTTT
.	many	TRBJ2-2	TRBV5-6	CASSLYGELFF	TGTGCCAGCAGTCTTTACGGGGAGCTGTTTTTT
.	.	TRBJ2-3	TRBV24-1	CATSDGTSADTQYF	TGTGCCACCAGTGATGGGACAAGCGCAGATACGCAGTATTTT
TRBD1	few	TRBJ1-6	TRBV7-9	CASGGTGYSPLHF	TGTGCCAGCGGGGGGACAGGGTATTCACCCCTCCACTTT
.	.	TRBJ2-1	TRBV7-2	CASSPHTGYNEQFF	TGTGCCAGCAGCCCACATACAGGTTACAATGAGCAGTTCTTC
TRBD2	.	TRBJ2-2	TRBV7-7	CASSYGAGAGELFF	TGTGCCAGCAGCTATGGGGCGGGGGCCGGGGAGCTGTTTTTT
.	.	TRBJ1-2	TRBV3-1	CASSPTANYGYTF	TGTGCCAGCAGCCCGACAGCTAACTATGGCTACACCTTC
.	.	TRBJ1-1	TRBV11-2	CDSSPGRMNTEAFF	TGTGACAGCAGCCCTGGACGAATGAACACTGAAGCTTTCTTT
.	few	TRBJ2-3	TRBV10-3	CAISGSTDTQYF	TGTGCCATCAGCGGATCCACAGATACGCAGTATTTT